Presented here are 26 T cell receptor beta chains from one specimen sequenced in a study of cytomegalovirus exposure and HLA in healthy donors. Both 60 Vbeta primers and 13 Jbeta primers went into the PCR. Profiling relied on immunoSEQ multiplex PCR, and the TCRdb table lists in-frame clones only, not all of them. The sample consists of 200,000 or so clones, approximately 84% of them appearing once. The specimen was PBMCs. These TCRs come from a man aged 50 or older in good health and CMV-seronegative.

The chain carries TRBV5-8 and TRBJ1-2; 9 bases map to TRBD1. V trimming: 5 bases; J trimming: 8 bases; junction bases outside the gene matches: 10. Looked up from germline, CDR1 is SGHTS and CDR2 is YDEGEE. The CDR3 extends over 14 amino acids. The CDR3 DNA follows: TGTGCCAGCAGATGGACAGGGGTGGTTGTCGGCTACACCTTC. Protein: CASRWTGVVVGYTF.

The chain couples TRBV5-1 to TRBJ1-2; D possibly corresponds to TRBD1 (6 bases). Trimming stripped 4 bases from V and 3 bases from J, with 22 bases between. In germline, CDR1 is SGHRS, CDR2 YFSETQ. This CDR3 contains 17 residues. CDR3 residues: CASSLEWGGGADYGYTF. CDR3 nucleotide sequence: TGCGCCAGCAGCCTAGAGTGGGGTGGGGGCGCCGACTATGGCTACACCTTC.

The CDR3 coding sequence is TGTGCCAGCAGCCGACTGACCTCCGGGACAGGGATTAACAATGAGCAGTTCTTC. Amino acids: CASSRLTSGTGINNEQFF. The V call is TRBV7-9, the J call TRBJ2-1; TRBD1 agrees at 9 bases. The germline V gene has CDR1 SEHNR and CDR2 FQNEAQ (reference sequence). V dropped 5 bases and J dropped 5; count of bases not matched to a gene: 16. The CDR3 runs 18 residues.

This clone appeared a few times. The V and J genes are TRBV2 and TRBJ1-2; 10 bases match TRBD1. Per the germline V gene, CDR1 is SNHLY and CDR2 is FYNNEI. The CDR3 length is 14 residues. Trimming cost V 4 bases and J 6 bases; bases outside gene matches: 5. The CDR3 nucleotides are TGTGCCAGCAGTGGGGGGACAGGGGCTCATGGCTACACCTTC. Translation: CASSGGTGAHGYTF.

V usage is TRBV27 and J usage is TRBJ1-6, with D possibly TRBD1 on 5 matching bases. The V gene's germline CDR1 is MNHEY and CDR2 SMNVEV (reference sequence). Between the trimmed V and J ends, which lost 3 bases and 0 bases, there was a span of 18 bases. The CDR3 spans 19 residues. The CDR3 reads CASSFLSGGSSSYNSPLHF. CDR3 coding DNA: TGTGCCAGCAGTTTCCTCTCGGGGGGTTCGAGCTCCTATAATTCACCCCTCCACTTT.

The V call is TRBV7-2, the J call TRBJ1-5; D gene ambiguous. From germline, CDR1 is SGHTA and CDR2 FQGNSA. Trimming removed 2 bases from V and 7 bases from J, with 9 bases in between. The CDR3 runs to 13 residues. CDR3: CASSLRAKQPQHF. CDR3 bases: TGTGCCAGCAGCTTACGCGCAAAACAGCCCCAGCATTTT.

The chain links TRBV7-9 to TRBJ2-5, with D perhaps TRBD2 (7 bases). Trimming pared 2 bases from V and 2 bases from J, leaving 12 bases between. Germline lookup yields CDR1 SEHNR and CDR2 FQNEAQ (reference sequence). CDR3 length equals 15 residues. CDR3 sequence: CASSLTGGQQETQYF. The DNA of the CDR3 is TGTGCCAGCAGCTTAACCGGGGGGCAACAAGAGACCCAGTACTTC. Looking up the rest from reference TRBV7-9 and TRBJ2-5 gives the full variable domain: DTGVSQNPRHKITKRGQNVTFRCDPISEHNRLYWYRQTLGQGPEFLTYFQNEAQLEKSRLLSDRFSAERPKGSFSTLEIQRTEQGDSAMYLCASSLTGGQQETQYFGPGTRLLVL.

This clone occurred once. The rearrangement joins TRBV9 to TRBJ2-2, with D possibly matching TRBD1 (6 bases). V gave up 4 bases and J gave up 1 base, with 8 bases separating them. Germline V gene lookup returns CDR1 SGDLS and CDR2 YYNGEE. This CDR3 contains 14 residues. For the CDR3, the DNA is TGTGCCAGCAGCCCGACAGGGAACACCGGGGAGCTGTTTTTT. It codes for CASSPTGNTGELFF.

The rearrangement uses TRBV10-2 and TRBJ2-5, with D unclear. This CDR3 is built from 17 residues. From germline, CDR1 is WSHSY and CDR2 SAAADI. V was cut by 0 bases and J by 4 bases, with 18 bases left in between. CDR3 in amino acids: CASSESSTVTLRETQYF. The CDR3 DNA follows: TGCGCCAGCAGTGAGTCGAGTACAGTCACTTTACGAGAGACCCAGTACTTC.

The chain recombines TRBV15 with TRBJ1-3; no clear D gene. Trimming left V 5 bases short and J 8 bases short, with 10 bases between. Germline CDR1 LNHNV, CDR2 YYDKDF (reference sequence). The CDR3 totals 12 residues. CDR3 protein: CATSPRWDTIYF. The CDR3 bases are TGTGCCACCAGCCCTAGATGGGACACCATATATTTT.

The CDR3 protein is CASSYSGGPSGNTIYF. CDR3 DNA sequence: TGTGCCAGCAGTTATTCAGGGGGCCCATCTGGAAACACCATATATTTT. V is TRBV6-5 and J is TRBJ1-3; 8 nucleotides line up with TRBD1. V lost 3 bases to trimming and J lost 1 base; unmatched junction nucleotides: 5. The CDR3 covers 16 residues. Germline-derived CDR1 and CDR2 are MNHEY and SVGAGI.

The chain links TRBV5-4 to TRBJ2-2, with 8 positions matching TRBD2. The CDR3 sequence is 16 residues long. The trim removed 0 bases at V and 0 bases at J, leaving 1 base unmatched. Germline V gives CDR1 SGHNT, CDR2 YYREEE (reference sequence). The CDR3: CASSLAGRANTGELFF. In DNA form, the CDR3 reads TGTGCCAGCAGCTTGGCCGGGAGGGCGAACACCGGGGAGCTGTTTTTT.

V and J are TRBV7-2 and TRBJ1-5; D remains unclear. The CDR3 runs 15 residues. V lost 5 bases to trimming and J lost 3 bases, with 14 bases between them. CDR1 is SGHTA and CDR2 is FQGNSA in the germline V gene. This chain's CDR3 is CASSLGWANNQPQHF. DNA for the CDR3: TGTGCCAGCAGCCTGGGCTGGGCCAACAATCAGCCCCAGCATTTT. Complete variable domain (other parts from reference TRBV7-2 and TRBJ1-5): GAGVSQSPSNKVTEKGKDVELRCDPISGHTALYWYRQSLGQGLEFLIYFQGNSAPDKSGLPSDRFSAERTGGSVSTLTIQRTQQEDSAVYLCASSLGWANNQPQHFGDGTRLSIL.

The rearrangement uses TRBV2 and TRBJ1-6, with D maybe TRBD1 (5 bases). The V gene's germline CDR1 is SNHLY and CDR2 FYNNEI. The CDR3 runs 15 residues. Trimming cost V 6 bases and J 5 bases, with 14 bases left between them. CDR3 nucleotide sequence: TGTGCCAGCAGAAGCCCAGGGCCCCATAATTCACCCCTCCACTTT. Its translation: CASRSPGPHNSPLHF.

The CDR3 DNA follows: TGTGCCAGCAGCTGGGGACAGGGGGCGCATGGCTACACCTTC. Translated, it gives CASSWGQGAHGYTF. V is TRBV5-6 and J is TRBJ1-2, with 12 positions matching TRBD1. The ends lost 3 bases at V and 6 bases at J; junction bases unmatched: 3. CDR3 length: 14 amino acids. The germline gives CDR1 SGHDT, CDR2 YYEEEE. The full variable domain, rest sourced from reference TRBV5-6 and TRBJ1-2, is DAGVTQSPTHLIKTRGQQVTLRCSPKSGHDTVSWYQQALGQGPQFIFQYYEEEERQRGNFPDRFSGHQFPNYSSELNVNALLLGDSALYLCASSWGQGAHGYTFGSGTRLTVV.

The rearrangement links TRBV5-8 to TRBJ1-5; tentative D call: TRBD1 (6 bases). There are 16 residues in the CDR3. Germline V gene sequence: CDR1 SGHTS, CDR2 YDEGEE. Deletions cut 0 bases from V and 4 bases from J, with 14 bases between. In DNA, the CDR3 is TGTGCCAGCAGCTTGGGTGGGGGCGTCGGGAATCAGCCCCAGCATTTT. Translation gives CASSLGGGVGNQPQHF. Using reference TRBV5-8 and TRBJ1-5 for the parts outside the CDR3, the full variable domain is EAGVTQSPTHLIKTRGQQATLRCSPISGHTSVYWYQQALGLGLQFLLWYDEGEERNRGNFPPRFSGRQFPNYSSELNVNALELEDSALYLCASSLGGGVGNQPQHFGDGTRLSIL.

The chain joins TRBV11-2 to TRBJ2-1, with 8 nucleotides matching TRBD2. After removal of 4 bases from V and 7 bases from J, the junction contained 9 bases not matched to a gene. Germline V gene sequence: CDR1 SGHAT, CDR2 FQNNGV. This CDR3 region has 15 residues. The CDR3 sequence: CASSYTGGFGNEQFF. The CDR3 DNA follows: TGTGCCAGCAGCTACACGGGGGGGTTCGGGAATGAGCAGTTCTTC.

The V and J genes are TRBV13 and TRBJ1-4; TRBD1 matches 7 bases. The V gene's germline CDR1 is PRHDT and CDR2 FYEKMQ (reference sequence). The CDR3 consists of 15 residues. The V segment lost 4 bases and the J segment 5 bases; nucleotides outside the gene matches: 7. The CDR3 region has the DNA TGTGCCAGCAGCTCGACAGGGACGGGGAATGAAAAACTGTTTTTT. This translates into CASSSTGTGNEKLFF.

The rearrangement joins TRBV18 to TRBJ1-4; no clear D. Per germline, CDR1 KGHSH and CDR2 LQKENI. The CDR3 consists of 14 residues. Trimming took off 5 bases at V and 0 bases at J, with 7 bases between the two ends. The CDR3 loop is CASSNIATNEKLFF. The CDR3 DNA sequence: TGTGCCAGCTCAAACATTGCAACTAATGAAAAACTGTTTTTT.

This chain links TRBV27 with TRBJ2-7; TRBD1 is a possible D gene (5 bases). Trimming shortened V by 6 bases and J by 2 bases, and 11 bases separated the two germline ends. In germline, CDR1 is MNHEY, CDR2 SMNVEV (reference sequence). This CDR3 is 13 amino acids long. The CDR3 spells CASSKGVTYEQYF. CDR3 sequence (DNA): TGTGCCAGCAGCAAAGGGGTAACCTACGAGCAGTACTTC.

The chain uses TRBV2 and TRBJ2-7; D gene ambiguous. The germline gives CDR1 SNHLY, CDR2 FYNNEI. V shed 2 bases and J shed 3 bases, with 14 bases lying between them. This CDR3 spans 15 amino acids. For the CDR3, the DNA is TGTGCCAGCAGTGAAAGAGACAAGTCTATCTACGAGCAGTACTTC. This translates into CASSERDKSIYEQYF.

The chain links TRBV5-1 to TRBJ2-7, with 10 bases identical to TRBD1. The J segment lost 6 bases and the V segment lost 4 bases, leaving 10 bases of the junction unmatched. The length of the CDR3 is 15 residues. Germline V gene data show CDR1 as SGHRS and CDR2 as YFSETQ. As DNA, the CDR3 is TGCGCCAGCAGCATTTCCGGGACAGGGGTGGGCGAGCAGTACTTC. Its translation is CASSISGTGVGEQYF.

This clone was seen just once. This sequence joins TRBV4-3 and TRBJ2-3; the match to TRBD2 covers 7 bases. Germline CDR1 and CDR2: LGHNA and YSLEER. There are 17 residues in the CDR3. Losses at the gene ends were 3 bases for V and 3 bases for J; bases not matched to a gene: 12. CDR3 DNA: TGCGCCAGCAGCCACATCGAGAACCGGGGGGTAACAGATACGCAGTATTTT. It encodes CASSHIENRGVTDTQYF.

In DNA, the CDR3 is TGTGCCATCAGTGGGGACAGTGAAGCTTTCTTT. Translation gives CAISGDSEAFF. The chain is built from TRBV10-3 and TRBJ1-1; TRBD1 matches 7 bases. Trimming took 4 bases from V and 7 from J; bases not matched to a gene: 0. Germline-derived CDR1 and CDR2 are ENHRY and SYGVKD. This CDR3 comprises 11 residues.

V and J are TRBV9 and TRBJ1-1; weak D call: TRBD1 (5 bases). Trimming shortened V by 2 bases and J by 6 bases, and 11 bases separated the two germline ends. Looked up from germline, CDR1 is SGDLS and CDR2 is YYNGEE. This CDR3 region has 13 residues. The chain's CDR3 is CASSVGGFAEAFF. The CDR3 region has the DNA TGTGCCAGCAGCGTGGGGGGGTTTGCTGAAGCTTTCTTT.

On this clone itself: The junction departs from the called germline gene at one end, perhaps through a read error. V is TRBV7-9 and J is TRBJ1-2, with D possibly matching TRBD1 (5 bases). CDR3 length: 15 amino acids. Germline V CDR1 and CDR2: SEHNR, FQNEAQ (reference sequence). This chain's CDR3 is CSSSSIREANYGYTF. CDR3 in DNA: TGTTCCAGCAGCTCCATCAGGGAGGCTAACTATGGCTACACCTTC.